These 13 T cell receptor beta chains originate from one sample sequenced in a study of shared clonotypes between healthy human individuals (dated by TCRdb to between 2020 and 2021). Receptor libraries were prepared by the immunoSEQ multiplex PCR assay. The clones in this table, taken by TCRdb from immuneACCESS, are in-frame only. Not every clone is retained; where verified, under half of the shortfall comes from an unresolved V gene, and the cause of the rest is unknown. The sample table records hundreds of thousands of clones; 92% of these occur just once. Clones ranked in the top ten supply 24% of the sample. For the CD8 naive samples, CD45RO-negative cells were positively selected for CCR7, yielding a CD45RA+CCR7+ population from which TemRA cells were excluded. The source material was naive CD8+ T cells sorted from blood. The sample's cell subset or site label, decoded: CD45RA+CCR7+. All receptors derive from a man aged 25 to 40 in good health.

This clone was recorded once. The chain carries TRBV7-9 and TRBJ1-2, with a possible D match to TRBD1 (6 bases). V dropped 3 bases and J dropped 7 bases, with 27 bases sitting between them. Germline CDR1 is SEHNR and CDR2 is FQNEAQ (reference sequence). This CDR3 is built from 18 residues. The CDR3 is CASSFALEMTGVGGGYTF. For the CDR3, the DNA is TGTGCCAGCAGCTTCGCCCTAGAGATGACAGGCGTAGGTGGTGGCTACACCTTC. The entire variable domain, with the rest obtained from reference TRBV7-9 and TRBJ1-2, is as follows: DTGVSQNPRHKITKRGQNVTFRCDPISEHNRLYWYRQTLGQGPEFLTYFQNEAQLEKSRLLSDRFSAERPKGSFSTLEIQRTEQGDSAMYLCASSFALEMTGVGGGYTFGSGTRLTVV.

The CDR3 loop is CASSEDPAGTDTQYF. CDR3 in DNA: TGTGCCAGCAGCGAAGACCCGGCAGGCACAGATACGCAGTATTTT. V and J are TRBV9 and TRBJ2-3; D is ambiguous. V was pared by 3 bases and J by 1 base, with 12 bases between. From germline, CDR1 is SGDLS and CDR2 YYNGEE. The CDR3 loop spans 15 amino acids.

V and J are TRBV5-1 and TRBJ2-7; D gene ambiguous. Germline V gene lookup returns CDR1 SGHRS and CDR2 YFSETQ. V dropped 1 base and J dropped 7 bases, with 12 bases sitting between them. The length of the CDR3 is 13 residues. CDR3 sequence: CASSLRYLEEQYF. The CDR3 DNA sequence: TGCGCCAGCAGCTTGCGGTACCTAGAGGAGCAGTACTTC.

This clone occurred a few times. The CDR3 bases are TGTGCCAGCAGTTACGCCCAGGGTTGGCAGCCCCAGCATTTT. It encodes CASSYAQGWQPQHF. The rearrangement uses TRBV6-6 and TRBJ1-5; D may be TRBD1 (5 bases). Deletions cut 2 bases from V and 7 bases from J, with 12 bases between. There are 14 residues in the CDR3. Germline V CDR1 and CDR2: MNHNY, SVGAGI (reference sequence).

This chain joins TRBV7-8 and TRBJ2-3; D is ambiguous. Per germline, CDR1 SGHVS and CDR2 FQNEAQ. This CDR3 has 17 residues. V was shortened by 5 bases and J by 0 bases, with 18 bases between the two germline ends. The CDR3 region has the DNA TGTGCCAGCAGCGAACGCTCCGGGTTAGGTAGCACAGATACGCAGTATTTT. Protein: CASSERSGLGSTDTQYF.

The chain links TRBV27 to TRBJ1-3; perhaps TRBD1 as D (5 bases). Germline values: CDR1 MNHEY, CDR2 SMNVEV (reference sequence). This CDR3 comprises 14 residues. Trimming took off 10 bases at V and 16 bases at J, with 29 bases between the two ends. CDR3 protein: CATKSGAGRSPYYF. CDR3 DNA: TGTGCCACCAAAAGCGGGGCAGGGAGATCCCCTTATTATTTT.

This chain joins TRBV7-2 and TRBJ2-5; 8 bases match TRBD2. Trimming at V came to 2 bases and at J to 2 bases, leaving 4 bases not matched to a gene. Germline V gene data show CDR1 as SGHTA and CDR2 as FQGNSA. This CDR3 has 15 amino acids. The CDR3 DNA sequence: TGTGCCAGCAGCTTAACTAGCGGATATCAAGAGACCCAGTACTTC. This gives the protein CASSLTSGYQETQYF. The entire variable domain, with the rest obtained from reference TRBV7-2 and TRBJ2-5, is as follows: GAGVSQSPSNKVTEKGKDVELRCDPISGHTALYWYRQSLGQGLEFLIYFQGNSAPDKSGLPSDRFSAERTGGSVSTLTIQRTQQEDSAVYLCASSLTSGYQETQYFGPGTRLLVL.

V gene TRBV7-2 combines with J gene TRBJ1-1; possibly TRBD1 for D (6 bases). V was shortened by 10 bases and J by 0 bases, with 15 bases between the two germline ends. Germline V gene sequence: CDR1 SGHTA, CDR2 FQGNSA. This CDR3 has 14 residues. DNA for the CDR3: TGTGCCATAATCGACGGGGGCGTGAACACTGAAGCTTTCTTT. It specifies CAIIDGGVNTEAFF.

Comments on this clone: This CDR3 is also generated by other DNA sequences in the sample. The rearrangement uses TRBV6-4 and TRBJ2-1; the D gene is possibly TRBD2 (7 bases). V was cut by 4 bases and J by 9 bases, with 19 bases left in between. The CDR3 is 15 amino acids. Per the germline V gene, CDR1 is MRHNA and CDR2 is SNTAGT. CDR3 residues: CASSAPGRGIREQFF. For the CDR3, the DNA is TGTGCCAGCAGTGCTCCGGGGAGGGGGATTCGTGAGCAGTTCTTC.

A few counts support this clone. V usage is TRBV19 and J usage is TRBJ2-7; 10 nucleotides match TRBD2. Germline-derived CDR1 and CDR2 are LNHDA and SQIVND (reference sequence). Unmatched junction bases numbered 3, after V lost 3 bases and J lost 4 bases. The CDR3 has 14 residues. Here the CDR3 DNA reads TGTGCCAGTAGTATGGCTAGCGGGAGTTACGAGCAGTACTTC. Amino acid sequence: CASSMASGSYEQYF. The variable domain in full, completed from reference TRBV19 and TRBJ2-7, reads DGGITQSPKYLFRKEGQNVTLSCEQNLNHDAMYWYRQDPGQGLRLIYYSQIVNDFQKGDIAEGYSVSREKKESFPLTVTSAQKNPTAFYLCASSMASGSYEQYFGPGTRLTVT.

V is TRBV27 and J is TRBJ2-5, with D possibly matching TRBD1 (5 bases). Gene TRBJ2-7 matches the end of the DNA better, so the J call may be wrong. The CDR3 loop spans 15 amino acids. Looked up from germline, CDR1 is MNHEY and CDR2 is SMNVEV (reference sequence). The CDR3 loop reads CASSVTATPSYEQYF. As DNA, the CDR3 is TGTGCCAGCAGCGTGACAGCAACCCCGTCCTACGAGCAGTACTTC.

The chain joins TRBV19 to TRBJ2-2; 10 positions match TRBD2. The CDR3 is 15 amino acids. The V gene's germline CDR1 is LNHDA and CDR2 SQIVND (reference sequence). Unmatched junction bases numbered 4, after V lost 3 bases and J lost 6 bases. Written as DNA, the CDR3 is TGTGCCAGTAGTATTTCAGCGGGAGGGCCCGGGGAGCTGTTTTTT. It yields the protein CASSISAGGPGELFF. The full variable domain, completed using reference TRBV19 and TRBJ2-2, is DGGITQSPKYLFRKEGQNVTLSCEQNLNHDAMYWYRQDPGQGLRLIYYSQIVNDFQKGDIAEGYSVSREKKESFPLTVTSAQKNPTAFYLCASSISAGGPGELFFGEGSRLTVL.

V usage is TRBV7-9 and J usage is TRBJ2-1; 11 bases are shared with TRBD2. V lost 5 bases and J lost 9; bases outside the gene matches: 6. The CDR3 consists of 14 residues. Germline values: CDR1 SEHNR, CDR2 FQNEAQ (reference sequence). Here the CDR3 DNA reads TGTGCCAGCAGCGTACACCTAGCGGGAGGTGAGCAGTTCTTC. It encodes CASSVHLAGGEQFF.